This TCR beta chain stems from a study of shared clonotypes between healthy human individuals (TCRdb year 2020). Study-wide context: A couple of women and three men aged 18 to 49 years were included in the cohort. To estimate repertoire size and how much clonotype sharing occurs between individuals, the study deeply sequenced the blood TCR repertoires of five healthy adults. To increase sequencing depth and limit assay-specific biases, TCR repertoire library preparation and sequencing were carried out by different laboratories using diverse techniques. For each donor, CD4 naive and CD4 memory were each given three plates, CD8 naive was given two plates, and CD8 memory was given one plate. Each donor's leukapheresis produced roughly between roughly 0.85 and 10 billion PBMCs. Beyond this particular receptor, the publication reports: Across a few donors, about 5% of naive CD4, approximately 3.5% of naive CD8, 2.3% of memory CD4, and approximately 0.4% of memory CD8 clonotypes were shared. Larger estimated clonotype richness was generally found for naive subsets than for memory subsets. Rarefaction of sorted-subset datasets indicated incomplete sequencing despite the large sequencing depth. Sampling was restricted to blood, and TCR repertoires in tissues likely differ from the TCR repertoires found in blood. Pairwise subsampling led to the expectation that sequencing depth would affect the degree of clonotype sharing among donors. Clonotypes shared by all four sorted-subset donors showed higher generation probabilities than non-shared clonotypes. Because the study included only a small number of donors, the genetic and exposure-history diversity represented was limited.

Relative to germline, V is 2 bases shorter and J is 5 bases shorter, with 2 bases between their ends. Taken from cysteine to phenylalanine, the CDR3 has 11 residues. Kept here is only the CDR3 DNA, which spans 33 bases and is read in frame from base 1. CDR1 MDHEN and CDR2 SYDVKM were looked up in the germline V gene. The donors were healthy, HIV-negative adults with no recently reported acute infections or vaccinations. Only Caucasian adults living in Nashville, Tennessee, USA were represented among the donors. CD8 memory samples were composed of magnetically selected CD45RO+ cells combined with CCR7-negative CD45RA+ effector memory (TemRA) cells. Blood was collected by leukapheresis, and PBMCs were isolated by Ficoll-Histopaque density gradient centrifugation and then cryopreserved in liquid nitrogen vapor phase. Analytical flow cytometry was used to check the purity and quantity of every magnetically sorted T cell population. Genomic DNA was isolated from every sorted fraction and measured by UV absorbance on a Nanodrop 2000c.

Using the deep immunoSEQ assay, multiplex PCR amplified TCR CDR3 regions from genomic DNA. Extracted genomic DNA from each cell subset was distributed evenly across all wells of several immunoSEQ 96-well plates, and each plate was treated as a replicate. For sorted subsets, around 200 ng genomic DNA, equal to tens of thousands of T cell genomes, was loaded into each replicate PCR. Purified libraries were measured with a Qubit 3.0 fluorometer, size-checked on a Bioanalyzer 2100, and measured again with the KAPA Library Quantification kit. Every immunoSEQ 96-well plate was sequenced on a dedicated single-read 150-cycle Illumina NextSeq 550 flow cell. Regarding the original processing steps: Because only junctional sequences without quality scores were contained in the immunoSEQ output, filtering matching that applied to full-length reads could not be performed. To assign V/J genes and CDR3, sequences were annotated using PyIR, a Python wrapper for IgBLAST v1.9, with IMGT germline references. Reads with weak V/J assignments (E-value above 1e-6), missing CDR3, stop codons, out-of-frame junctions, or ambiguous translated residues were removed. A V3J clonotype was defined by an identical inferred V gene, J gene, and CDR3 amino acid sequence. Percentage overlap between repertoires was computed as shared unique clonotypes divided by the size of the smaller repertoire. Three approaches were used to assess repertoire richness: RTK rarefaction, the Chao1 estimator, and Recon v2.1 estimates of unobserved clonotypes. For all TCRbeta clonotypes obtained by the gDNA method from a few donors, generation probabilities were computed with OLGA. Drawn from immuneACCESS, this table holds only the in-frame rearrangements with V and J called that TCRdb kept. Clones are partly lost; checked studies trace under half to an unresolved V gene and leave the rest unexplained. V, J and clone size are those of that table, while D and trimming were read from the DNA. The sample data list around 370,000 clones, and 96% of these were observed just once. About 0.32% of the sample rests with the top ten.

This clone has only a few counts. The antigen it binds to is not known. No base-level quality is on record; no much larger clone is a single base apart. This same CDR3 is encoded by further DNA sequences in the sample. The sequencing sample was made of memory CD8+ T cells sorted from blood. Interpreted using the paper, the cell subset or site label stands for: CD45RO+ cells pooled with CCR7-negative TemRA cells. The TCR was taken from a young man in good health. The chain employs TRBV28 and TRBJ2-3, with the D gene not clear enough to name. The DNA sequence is TGTGCCAGCAGTTTACGAGATACGCAGTATTTT. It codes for CASSLRDTQYF.